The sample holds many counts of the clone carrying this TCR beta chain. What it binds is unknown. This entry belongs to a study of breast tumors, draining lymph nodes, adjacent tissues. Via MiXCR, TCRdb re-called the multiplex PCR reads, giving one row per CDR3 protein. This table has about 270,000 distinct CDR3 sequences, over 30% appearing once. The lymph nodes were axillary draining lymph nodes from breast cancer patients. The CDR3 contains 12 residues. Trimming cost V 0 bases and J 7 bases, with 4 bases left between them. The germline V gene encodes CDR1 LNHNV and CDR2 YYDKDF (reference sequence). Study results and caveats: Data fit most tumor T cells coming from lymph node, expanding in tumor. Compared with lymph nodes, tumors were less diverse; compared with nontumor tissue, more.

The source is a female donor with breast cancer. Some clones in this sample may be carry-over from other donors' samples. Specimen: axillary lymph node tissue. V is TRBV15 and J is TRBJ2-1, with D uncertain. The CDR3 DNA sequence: TGTGCCACCAGCAGAGACAGGAATGAGCAGTTCTTC. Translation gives CATSRDRNEQFF. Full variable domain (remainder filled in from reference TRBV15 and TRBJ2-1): DAMVIQNPRYQVTQFGKPVTLSCSQTLNHNVMYWYQQKSSQAPKLLFHYYDKDFNNEADTPDNFQSRRPNTSFCFLDIRSPGLGDTAMYLCATSRDRNEQFFGPGTRLTVL.